The next 29 T cell receptor beta chains were all read from a single sample in a study of blood T cell repertoires in COVID-19. Produced via immunoSEQ multiplex PCR; TCRdb's table is partial and in-frame only. The repertoire consists of under 250,000 clones, with around four fifths occurring once and the leading ten covering 5.5% to 8%. The sample comprised peripheral blood. These receptors were obtained from a woman aged 55-69 years with active or convalescent COVID-19.

This chain connects TRBV11-3 to TRBJ2-1, with a tentative D call TRBD2 (6 bases). The CDR3 spans 15 residues. Germline V gene sequence: CDR1 SGHNT, CDR2 YENEEA. V was pared by 6 bases and J by 4 bases, with 16 bases between. The CDR3 loop reads CASSSERDSYNEQFF. The CDR3 nucleotides read TGTGCCAGCAGTTCGGAGAGGGACTCGTACAATGAGCAGTTCTTC.

This chain joins TRBV10-3 and TRBJ1-3, with 8 bases fitting TRBD1. The CDR3 runs 17 residues. V gave up 4 bases and J gave up 0 bases; unmatched junction bases: 8. Germline V gene sequence: CDR1 ENHRY, CDR2 SYGVKD. This CDR3 is CAISGGGQAVSGNTIYF. The CDR3 bases are TGTGCCATCAGTGGGGGGGGACAGGCCGTCTCTGGAAACACCATATATTTT.

V and J are TRBV19 and TRBJ2-3; 7 bases are shared with TRBD2. With V trimmed by 5 bases and J by 0 bases, 17 bases remained unmatched. Per the germline V gene, CDR1 is LNHDA and CDR2 is SQIVND (reference sequence). This CDR3 comprises 19 residues. CDR3 DNA: TGTGCCAGTAGTCCTACCCTCCGGGGGGTGGATTCTAGCACAGATACGCAGTATTTT. Amino acids: CASSPTLRGVDSSTDTQYF. Together with reference TRBV19 and TRBJ2-3, the CDR3 gives the full variable domain: DGGITQSPKYLFRKEGQNVTLSCEQNLNHDAMYWYRQDPGQGLRLIYYSQIVNDFQKGDIAEGYSVSREKKESFPLTVTSAQKNPTAFYLCASSPTLRGVDSSTDTQYFGPGTRLTVL.

The CDR3 coding sequence is TGTGCCAGCAGCCAAGATCCGCGACAGAGCTCTGGAAACACCATATATTTT. This translates into CASSQDPRQSSGNTIYF. The V and J genes are TRBV4-2 and TRBJ1-3; possible D gene TRBD1, 5 bases. V lost 0 bases, J lost 0 bases, and 12 bases lay in between. This CDR3 region has 17 residues. The germline V gene encodes CDR1 LGHNA and CDR2 YNFKEQ.

This rearrangement joins TRBV15 to TRBJ2-1, with D possibly matching TRBD2 (6 bases). The germline V gene encodes CDR1 LNHNV and CDR2 YYDKDF (reference sequence). The CDR3 runs to 17 residues. V lost 0 bases and J 0 bases, leaving 12 bases between the germline ends. CDR3 sequence reads: CATSRDNGRGSYNEQFF. In DNA form, the CDR3 reads TGTGCCACCAGCAGAGATAATGGGCGGGGCTCCTACAATGAGCAGTTCTTC.

With respect to this clone: This CDR3 is also generated by other DNA sequences in the sample. The gene calls are TRBV19 and TRBJ2-5; a weak D match, TRBD2 (6 bases). CDR3 length: 13 amino acids. The V end was cut by 4 bases, the J end by 0 bases, with 6 bases between. The V gene's germline CDR1 is LNHDA and CDR2 SQIVND (reference sequence). CDR3 protein: CASSRDYQETQYF. DNA for the CDR3: TGTGCCAGTAGTAGGGACTACCAAGAGACCCAGTACTTC.

A few counts support this clone. This chain connects TRBV7-2 to TRBJ2-3; 8 bases fit TRBD2. This CDR3 comprises 15 residues. V shed 0 bases and J 1 base; nucleotides not matched to a gene: 0. Per germline, CDR1 SGHTA and CDR2 FQGNSA. CDR3 region: CASSLASGGTDTQYF. The CDR3 DNA is TGTGCCAGCAGCTTAGCTAGCGGGGGCACAGATACGCAGTATTTT.

The CDR3 is CASSVHYNEQFF. The CDR3 region has the DNA TGTGCCAGTAGTGTACACTACAATGAGCAGTTCTTC. The genes are TRBV19 and TRBJ2-1; no reliable D call. The length of the CDR3 is 12 residues. The germline gives CDR1 LNHDA, CDR2 SQIVND (reference sequence). The V end lost 5 bases, the J end lost 3 bases, and 5 bases lay between the germline ends.

This chain links TRBV6-5 with TRBJ2-5; D remains ambiguous. V was shortened by 4 bases and J by 5 bases, with 14 bases between the two germline ends. The CDR3 length is 14 residues. Germline V lookup: CDR1 MNHEY, CDR2 SVGAGI. CDR3 amino acids: CASSLNPGVETQYF. The CDR3 nucleotides read TGTGCCAGCAGTTTGAACCCCGGAGTGGAGACCCAGTACTTC.

The CDR3 protein is CASSLSPSGRDTDTQYF. The CDR3 DNA reads as TGCGCCAGCAGCCTCTCACCTAGCGGGAGGGATACAGATACGCAGTATTTT. This rearrangement joins TRBV4-1 to TRBJ2-3; 12 nucleotides agree with TRBD2. The CDR3 loop spans 17 amino acids. Germline loops: CDR1 MGHRA, CDR2 YSYEKL. The J segment lost 3 bases and the V segment lost 4 bases, leaving 8 bases of the junction unmatched.

This rearrangement joins TRBV21-1 to TRBJ2-1; TRBD1 reflects the table's D call only, with no check against the DNA. TRBV21-1 is a pseudogene locus. The CDR3 runs to 17 residues. The CDR3 DNA follows: TGTGCCAGCAGCAAAGGGACCGAGGACAGGGGGCTTGATGAGCAGTTCTTC. As protein: CASSKGTEDRGLDEQFF.

The chain carries TRBV29-1 and TRBJ1-2, with D possibly TRBD1 on 6 matching bases. With 5 bases removed from V and 4 bases from J, the gap between germline ends came to 23 bases. Germline CDR1 reads SQVTM; CDR2 reads ANQGSEA. This CDR3 is 16 amino acids long. CDR3 sequence: CSVRSRGRGRGYGYTF. Written as DNA, the CDR3 is TGCAGCGTTCGCTCCCGGGGGCGGGGGCGCGGCTATGGCTACACCTTC.

The J gene is TRBJ1-2, the V gene TRBV19; TRBD1 aligns across 9 bases. The germline V gene encodes CDR1 LNHDA and CDR2 SQIVND (reference sequence). The CDR3 is 14 residues long. With 5 bases clipped from V and 7 bases from J, the junction kept 8 bases outside the gene matches. The chain's CDR3 is CASSPWTGESGYTF. The CDR3 coding sequence is TGTGCCAGTAGTCCTTGGACAGGGGAGTCTGGCTACACCTTC.

This rearrangement joins TRBV5-1 to TRBJ2-1, with D possibly being TRBD2 (5 bases). The CDR3 has 15 residues. CDR1 is SGHRS and CDR2 is YFSETQ in the germline V gene. Trimming cost V 0 bases and J 6 bases, with 13 bases left between them. CDR3: CASSLELDLFNEQFF. CDR3 DNA sequence: TGCGCCAGCAGCTTGGAACTAGACCTGTTCAATGAGCAGTTCTTC.

CDR3 nucleotide sequence: TGTGCCAGCAGCTTGGTCCGCTCTGGGGCCAACGTCCTGACTTTC. It translates to CASSLVRSGANVLTF. This chain uses TRBV5-8 with TRBJ2-6; no reliable D call. The CDR3 covers 15 residues. Germline V gives CDR1 SGHTS, CDR2 YDEGEE. Trimming shortened V by 0 bases and J by 0 bases, and 4 bases separated the two germline ends.

J is TRBJ1-1 and V is TRBV11-3; D is perhaps TRBD1 (5 bases). Germline loops: CDR1 SGHNT, CDR2 YENEEA. V shed 0 bases and J shed 4 bases, with 15 bases lying between them. The CDR3 covers 16 residues. The CDR3 sequence: CASSLDSALGGTEAFF. As DNA, the CDR3 is TGTGCCAGCAGCTTAGATTCGGCCTTGGGGGGCACTGAAGCTTTCTTT.

In its sample, this clone was seen a few times. The chain links TRBV14 to TRBJ2-5; maybe TRBD2 (6 bases). The V end was cut by 4 bases, the J end by 4 bases, with 13 bases between. CDR3 length: 14 residues. Germline CDR1 SGHDN, CDR2 FVKESK. CDR3 sequence: CASSPGLTLETQYF. CDR3 coding DNA: TGTGCCAGCAGCCCGGGACTTACTCTAGAGACCCAGTACTTC.

V usage is TRBV28 and J usage is TRBJ2-7; TRBD2 is a possible D gene (5 bases). Between the trimmed V and J ends, which lost 5 bases and 3 bases, there was a span of 14 bases. Germline CDR1 reads MDHEN; CDR2 reads SYDVKM. This CDR3 is built from 14 residues. The DNA of the CDR3 is TGTGCCAGCAGTAATACAGTGGCGGGCTACGAGCAGTACGTC. Translation: CASSNTVAGYEQYV.

This chain connects TRBV7-9 to TRBJ2-2; 11 bases are shared with TRBD1. Trimming took 2 bases from V and 5 from J; bases not matched to a gene: 4. The CDR3 contains 16 residues. CDR1 SEHNR and CDR2 FQNEAQ come from the germline V gene (reference sequence). The chain's CDR3 is CASSLFRDRGTGELFF. In DNA form, the CDR3 reads TGTGCCAGCAGCTTATTCAGGGACAGGGGGACCGGGGAGCTGTTTTTT.

This clone was seen only once. The gene calls are TRBV12-3 or TRBV12-4 and TRBJ1-1; TRBD1 is a possible D gene (5 bases). Trimming removed 4 bases from V and 2 bases from J, with 8 bases in between. CDR3 size: 13 residues. The DNA of the CDR3 is TGTGCCAGCAGTTGGGGGGGTAACACTGAAGCTTTCTTT. This sequence encodes CASSWGGNTEAFF.

V is TRBV10-3 and J is TRBJ1-1; 10 bases line up with TRBD1. Trimming took 6 bases from V and 1 from J; bases not matched to a gene: 8. This CDR3 region has 16 residues. The V gene's germline CDR1 is ENHRY and CDR2 SYGVKD. CDR3 protein: CAISLGDRGRNTEAFF. The DNA for the CDR3 is TGTGCCATCAGCCTCGGGGACAGGGGTCGGAACACTGAAGCTTTCTTT.

The chain recombines TRBV19 with TRBJ2-7; 9 bases line up with TRBD2. The junction had 10 bases not matched to a gene; V was cut back by 7 bases and J by 0 bases. Germline loops: CDR1 LNHDA, CDR2 SQIVND (reference sequence). CDR3 length: 16 residues. The CDR3 region has the DNA TGTGCCAGTACCAATGAGGCGACTAGCGGCTCCTACGAGCAGTACTTC. Amino acid sequence: CASTNEATSGSYEQYF.

This rearrangement joins TRBV14 to TRBJ2-7; TRBD1 is a possible D gene (6 bases). The ends were cut back, 1 base at V and 5 bases at J, with 21 bases in the middle. The germline CDR1 and CDR2 sequences are SGHDN and FVKESK. The CDR3 runs 17 residues. CDR3 nucleotides: TGTGCCAGCAGCCAAGCGATCCTAAACAGGGATGGGGACGAGCAGTACTTC. As protein: CASSQAILNRDGDEQYF. The full variable domain, completed using reference TRBV14 and TRBJ2-7, is EAGVTQFPSHSVIEKGQTVTLRCDPISGHDNLYWYRRVMGKEIKFLLHFVKESKQDESGMPNNRFLAERTGGTYSTLKVQPAELEDSGVYFCASSQAILNRDGDEQYFGPGTRLTVT.

The V and J genes are TRBV18 and TRBJ1-3; D perhaps matches TRBD1 (6 bases). Per the germline V gene, CDR1 is KGHSH and CDR2 is LQKENI. V was pared by 3 bases and J by 0 bases, with 18 bases between. This CDR3 comprises 18 residues. Written as DNA, the CDR3 is TGTGCCAGCTCACCGAGGGACAACTACTCCGGCTCTGGAAACACCATATATTTT. This translates into CASSPRDNYSGSGNTIYF.

This chain uses TRBV6-5 with TRBJ2-1; 8 positions agree with TRBD1. The CDR3 consists of 15 residues. Per germline, CDR1 MNHEY and CDR2 SVGAGI. Losses at the gene ends were 5 bases for V and 2 bases for J; bases not matched to a gene: 5. The DNA of the CDR3 is TGTGCCAGCAGTCGGACAGGGACCGCCTACAATGAGCAGTTCTTC. The encoded protein is CASSRTGTAYNEQFF.

The V call is TRBV11-2, the J call TRBJ2-3; tentatively, D is TRBD2 (6 bases). This CDR3 is 14 amino acids long. V gave up 5 bases and J gave up 2 bases, with 11 bases separating them. Germline V CDR1 and CDR2: SGHAT, FQNNGV. The CDR3 protein is CASSPAGLTDTQYF. The CDR3 DNA reads TGTGCCAGCAGCCCAGCGGGCCTCACAGATACGCAGTATTTT.

This clone showed up just once. CDR3 bases: TGCAGTGCTCCACGGACTTTAGAAGCTTTCTTT. Protein sequence: CSAPRTLEAFF. V and J are TRBV20-1 and TRBJ1-1; unclear D gene. The germline CDR1 and CDR2 sequences are DFQATT and SNEGSKA (reference sequence). The CDR3 is 11 amino acids. Deletions cut 5 bases from V and 8 bases from J, with 12 bases between.

This clone came up once. This chain links TRBV5-1 with TRBJ2-1; 11 nucleotides line up with TRBD2. With V trimmed by 0 bases and J by 6 bases, 5 bases remained unmatched. Germline values: CDR1 SGHRS, CDR2 YFSETQ. The CDR3 loop spans 16 amino acids. In DNA form, the CDR3 reads TGCGCCAGCAGCTTGGGAGCTAGCGGGAGGCCCAATGAGCAGTTCTTC. Its protein is CASSLGASGRPNEQFF.

The chain is built from TRBV7-9 and TRBJ2-2; TRBD1 might be the D (5 bases). Between the trimmed V and J ends, which lost 2 bases and 3 bases, there was a span of 10 bases. Germline V lookup: CDR1 SEHNR, CDR2 FQNEAQ (reference sequence). This CDR3 comprises 15 residues. The CDR3 sequence: CASSLNQGYTGELFF. In DNA, the CDR3 is TGTGCCAGCAGCTTAAACCAGGGCTACACCGGGGAGCTGTTTTTT.